This is a list of T cell receptor beta chains from one sample in a study of vaccination and CD4 T cells after COVID-19. TCRdb reanalysed the PCR reads using MiXCR and keeps one entry per CDR3 protein. Among 17,000 or so distinct CDR3 sequences, around 30% were seen once, and the ten largest hold 15% to 19%. The antigens these receptors bind are not known. The specimen was cultured CD4+ T cells from blood. The receptors were gathered from a human donor with COVID-19. CDR3s include the opening cysteine and the closing phenylalanine or tryptophan. D genes are given only for firm matches. Clone sizes are given selectively: once, few, many, or a class where the clone is expanded.

cdr3_nt cdr3_aa d_call j_call v_call cdr3_length clone_size
TGTGCCAGCAGTCCGACCGGGACAGCGAATTCACCCCTCCACTTT CASSPTGTANSPLHF TRBD1 TRBJ1-6 TRBV6-1 15 few
TGTGCCAGCAAGTTACTAGCGGGGGCAGAGACCCAGTACTTC CASKLLAGAETQYF TRBD2 TRBJ2-5 TRBV7-6 14 NA
TGTGCCAGCAGTTTTGTCCCCAGACAGTTAAATGAGCAGTTCTTC CASSFVPRQLNEQFF NA TRBJ2-1 TRBV27 15 few
TGTGCCACCAGTGAGTCGACAGGTGGGAACACTGAAGCTTTCTTT CATSESTGGNTEAFF NA TRBJ1-1 TRBV24-1 15 few
TGCAGTGCTAGAGATGCCCTAGCGGGGGGACACAATGAGCAGTTCTTC CSARDALAGGHNEQFF TRBD2 TRBJ2-1 TRBV20-1 16 few
TGTGCCAGCAGTGAAAGGGGCAATCAGCCCCAGCATTTT CASSERGNQPQHF NA TRBJ1-5 TRBV6-1 13 medium-sized
TGTGCCAGCAGAGGGAAATCGTTTGCAACTAATGAAAAACTGTTTTTT CASRGKSFATNEKLFF NA TRBJ1-4 TRBV6-1 16 NA
TGTGCCAGCAGCTTAACTAGGGTGGCGTCAGATACGCAGTATTTT CASSLTRVASDTQYF NA TRBJ2-3 TRBV7-3 15 NA
TGTGCCAGCTCACTAAGGGACAGGGGAAGCTCTGGGGCCAACGTCCTGACTTTC CASSLRDRGSSGANVLTF TRBD1 TRBJ2-6 TRBV18 18 NA
TGTGCCAGCAGTGCCACAGCAGATACGCAGTATTTT CASSATADTQYF NA TRBJ2-3 TRBV2 12 few
TGCGCCAGCAGCCAAGATGTGGAAAACATTCAGTACTTC CASSQDVENIQYF NA TRBJ2-4 TRBV4-3 13 NA
TGCAGTGCTAAGGCTAGTGGCTCCCACGAGCAGTACTTC CSAKASGSHEQYF NA TRBJ2-7 TRBV20-1 13 few
TGTGCCAGCTCCCATGGACAGAGGAAAAACATTCAGTACTTC CASSHGQRKNIQYF NA TRBJ2-4 TRBV11-2 14 NA
TGTGCCAGCCGGACCGGGACAGGGAACACAGATACGCAGTATTTT CASRTGTGNTDTQYF TRBD1 TRBJ2-3 TRBV27 15 few
TGTGCCAGCAGTCAGCGCAGATCCAATCAGCCCCAGCATTTT CASSQRRSNQPQHF NA TRBJ1-5 TRBV6-1 14 NA
TGTGCCAGCAGCCGGGACAGGACCGACACCGGGGAGCTGTTTTTT CASSRDRTDTGELFF TRBD1 TRBJ2-2 TRBV7-3 15 NA
TGTGCCAGCAGCGTAGGGGATGTAAACACCATATATTTT CASSVGDVNTIYF NA TRBJ1-3 TRBV9 13 NA
TGTGCCAGCAGTGGGACAGGGCATTATAATTCACCCCTCCACTTT CASSGTGHYNSPLHF TRBD1 TRBJ1-6 TRBV2 15 NA
TGCGCCAGCAGCCAAGATTTAAGGGACCCCCTCCACTTT CASSQDLRDPLHF NA TRBJ1-6 TRBV4-3 13 NA
TGCAGTGCTAGATTGCGACAGGGCGGTGGTAATTCACCCCTCCACTTT CSARLRQGGGNSPLHF TRBD1 TRBJ1-6 TRBV20-1 16 few
TGTGCCAGCACCGCAACCGGGACAAACATTCAGTACTTC CASTATGTNIQYF NA TRBJ2-4 TRBV6-1 13 few
TGTGCCAGCTCCGCCTTAGCCGAACAGACTGAAGCTTTCTTT CASSALAEQTEAFF NA TRBJ1-1 TRBV18 14 NA
TGTGCCAGTAGTACCTCGTGGGGAGCCGCTCAAGAGACCCAGTACTTC CASSTSWGAAQETQYF NA TRBJ2-5 TRBV19 16 NA
TGTGCCACCAGTGATCCGGGACAGGGGAATGCAGATACGCAGTATTTT CATSDPGQGNADTQYF TRBD1 TRBJ2-3 TRBV24-1 16 NA